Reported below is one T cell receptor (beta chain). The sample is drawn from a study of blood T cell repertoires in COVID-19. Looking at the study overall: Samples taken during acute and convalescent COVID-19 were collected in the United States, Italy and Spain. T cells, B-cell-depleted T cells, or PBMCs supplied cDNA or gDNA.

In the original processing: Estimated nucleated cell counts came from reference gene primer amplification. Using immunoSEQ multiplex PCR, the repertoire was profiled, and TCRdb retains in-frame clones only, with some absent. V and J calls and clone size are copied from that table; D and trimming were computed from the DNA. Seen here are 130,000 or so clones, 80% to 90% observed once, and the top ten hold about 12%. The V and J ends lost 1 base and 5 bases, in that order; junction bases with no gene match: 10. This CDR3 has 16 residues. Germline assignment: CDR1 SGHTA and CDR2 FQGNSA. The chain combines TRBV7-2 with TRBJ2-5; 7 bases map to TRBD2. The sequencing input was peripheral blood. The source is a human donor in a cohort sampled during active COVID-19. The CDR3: CASSLVASGATETQYF. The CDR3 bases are TGTGCCAGCAGCTTAGTAGCAAGCGGGGCGACGGAGACCCAGTACTTC.